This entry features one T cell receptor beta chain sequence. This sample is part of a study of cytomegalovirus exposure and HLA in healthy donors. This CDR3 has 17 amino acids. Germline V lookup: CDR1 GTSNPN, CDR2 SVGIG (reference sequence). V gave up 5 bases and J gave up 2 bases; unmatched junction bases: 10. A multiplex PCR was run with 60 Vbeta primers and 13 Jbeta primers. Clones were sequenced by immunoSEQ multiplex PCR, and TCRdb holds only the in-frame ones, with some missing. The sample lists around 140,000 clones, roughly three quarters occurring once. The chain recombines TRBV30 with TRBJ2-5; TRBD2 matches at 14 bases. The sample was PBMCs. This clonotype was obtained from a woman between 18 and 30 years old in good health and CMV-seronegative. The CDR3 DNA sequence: TGTGCCTGGGACCCGGGACTAGCGGGAGTCGGTCAAGAGACCCAGTACTTC. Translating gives CAWDPGLAGVGQETQYF.